This entry lists 16 T cell receptor beta chains sequenced from one sample in a study of T cell clones after liver transplantation (dated by TCRdb to the late 2010s). The method behind the library was the immunoSEQ multiplex PCR assay. Imported from immuneACCESS, the table was reduced by TCRdb to in-frame sequences with V and J called. These copies leave out some clones; in studies compared against another copy, an unresolved V gene accounts for under half, and the cause of the remainder is not known. The sample contains around 110,000 clones, over 75% of them found a single time. The ten largest clonotypes hold around 0.8% of the sample. The source was CD4+ T cells from blood, collected 12 months after liver transplant. The source of these receptors is a human patient who received a liver transplant. In transplant recipients, some T cells may be of donor rather than host origin.

V usage is TRBV5-4 and J usage is TRBJ1-4; TRBD1 agrees at 9 bases. The CDR3 extends over 17 amino acids. V was clipped by 2 bases and J by 0 bases; unmatched bases: 5. Looked up from germline, CDR1 is SGHNT and CDR2 is YYREEE (reference sequence). As DNA, the CDR3 is TGTGCCAGCAGCTTCTGGACAGGGGTTGCAACTAATGAAAAACTGTTTTTT. Its protein product is CASSFWTGVATNEKLFF.

This chain connects TRBV9 to TRBJ2-7; D not certain. Germline V gene sequence: CDR1 SGDLS, CDR2 YYNGEE. The CDR3 runs 14 residues. Trimming removed 0 bases from V and 3 bases from J, with 10 bases in between. For the CDR3, the DNA is TGTGCCAGCAGCGTAGGCCCTCAAAACTACGAGCAGTACTTC. Protein product: CASSVGPQNYEQYF.

The J gene is TRBJ2-1, the V gene TRBV11-2; TRBD1 matches at 8 bases. V dropped 3 bases and J dropped 8; count of bases not matched to a gene: 3. The CDR3 covers 13 residues. CDR1 and CDR2 (germline): SGHAT, FQNNGV. DNA for the CDR3: TGTGCCAGCAGCTTGGACAGGGACCATGAGCAGTTCTTC. Encoded protein: CASSLDRDHEQFF.

This chain's CDR3 is CASSLREYTIYF. CDR3 in DNA: TGTGCCAGCAGCTTAAGGGAGTACACCATATATTTT. The chain employs TRBV5-8 and TRBJ1-3, with D unclear. Trimming pared 2 bases from V and 8 bases from J, leaving 8 bases between. CDR3 length: 12 amino acids. CDR1 and CDR2 from the germline V gene are SGHTS and YDEGEE. Full variable domain (outside the CDR3, taken from reference TRBV5-8 and TRBJ1-3): EAGVTQSPTHLIKTRGQQATLRCSPISGHTSVYWYQQALGLGLQFLLWYDEGEERNRGNFPPRFSGRQFPNYSSELNVNALELEDSALYLCASSLREYTIYFGEGSWLTVV.

The rearrangement uses TRBV5-1 and TRBJ1-2, with 7 bases lining up with TRBD1. The CDR3 contains 13 residues. V trimming: 4 bases; J trimming: 8 bases; junction bases outside the gene matches: 8. Germline V CDR1 and CDR2: SGHRS, YFSETQ. CDR3 protein: CASSTQGVEGYTF. CDR3 nucleotide sequence: TGCGCCAGCAGCACCCAGGGGGTTGAAGGCTACACCTTC.

The V gene is TRBV5-6, the J gene TRBJ2-1; D is possibly TRBD1 (5 bases). CDR1 SGHDT and CDR2 YYEEEE come from the germline V gene. Trimming removed 0 bases at V and 4 bases at J, with 14 bases between. The CDR3 is 16 amino acids. In DNA, the CDR3 is TGTGCCAGCAGCTTGGATAGACAGCGAGAGTACAATGAGCAGTTCTTC. Protein: CASSLDRQREYNEQFF.

This chain joins TRBV29-1 and TRBJ2-1; no reliable D call. Germline CDR1 and CDR2: SQVTM and ANQGSEA. The CDR3 has 14 residues. The V end was cut by 7 bases, the J end by 0 bases, with 13 bases between. The CDR3 bases are TGCAGCGCTTTCGATTTTAGCTCCTACAATGAGCAGTTCTTC. Protein product: CSAFDFSSYNEQFF.

V and J are TRBV9 and TRBJ2-1; 8 bases fit TRBD2. Germline CDR1 SGDLS, CDR2 YYNGEE. The CDR3 runs 15 residues. J lost 6 bases, V lost 0 bases, and 5 bases had no gene match. CDR3 nucleotide sequence: TGTGCCAGCAGCGTAGGGGGTCTAGCGGGCAATGAGCAGTTCTTC. Its protein is CASSVGGLAGNEQFF.

The chain employs TRBV6-1 and TRBJ2-4; 9 bases are a match to TRBD1. Germline trimming cut 3 bases from V and 9 bases from J; bases unmatched to any gene: 3. In germline, CDR1 is MNHNS, CDR2 SASEGT. CDR3 length equals 13 residues. CDR3 sequence reads: CASSDGTGSIQYF. As DNA, the CDR3 is TGTGCCAGCAGTGACGGGACAGGGTCCATTCAGTACTTC.

The rearrangement uses TRBV7-2 and TRBJ2-2; D unclear. The germline V gene has CDR1 SGHTA and CDR2 FQGNSA. The CDR3 extends over 15 amino acids. V lost 0 bases to trimming and J lost 2 bases, with 7 bases between them. CDR3 DNA: TGTGCCAGCAGCTTAGCTCCTACCAACACCGGGGAGCTGTTTTTT. Its translation is CASSLAPTNTGELFF.

The chain joins TRBV10-1 to TRBJ2-7; TRBD1 aligns across 11 bases. CDR1 is WNHNN and CDR2 is SYGVQD in the germline V gene (reference sequence). V trimming: 2 bases; J trimming: 1 base; junction bases outside the gene matches: 7. CDR3 size: 17 residues. The CDR3 sequence: CASSEPVDRGLSYEQYF. DNA of the CDR3: TGCGCCAGCAGTGAGCCAGTGGACAGGGGGCTATCCTACGAGCAGTACTTC.

This chain links TRBV7-2 with TRBJ2-3; no firm D call. CDR1 is SGHTA and CDR2 is FQGNSA in the germline V gene. The germline V and J ends were trimmed by 1 base and 2 bases, with 7 bases remaining between them. CDR3 length equals 14 residues. CDR3 bases: TGTGCCAGCAGCTTAGGGGCTATCACAGATACGCAGTATTTT. It translates to CASSLGAITDTQYF.

This chain links TRBV11-3 with TRBJ2-3; D ambiguous. Trimming pared 1 base from V and 4 bases from J, leaving 6 bases between. Per germline, CDR1 SGHNT and CDR2 YENEEA. The CDR3 extends over 13 amino acids. CDR3 coding DNA: TGTGCCAGCAGCTTAGTTTGGTCAGATACGCAGTATTTT. This gives the protein CASSLVWSDTQYF.

The chain uses TRBV11-3 and TRBJ1-2, with D tentatively TRBD1 (6 bases). V lost 5 bases to trimming and J lost 7 bases, with 14 bases between them. CDR1 and CDR2 from the germline V gene are SGHNT and YENEEA. The CDR3 is made up of 13 amino acids. DNA of the CDR3: TGTGCCAGCAGCCCCCAAGGGGGACGTGGCTACACCTTC. Its translation: CASSPQGGRGYTF.

This clone has only one observation. The gene calls are TRBV4-2 and TRBJ2-3, with 16 positions matching TRBD2. The CDR3 is made up of 18 amino acids. Germline CDR1 and CDR2: LGHNA and YNFKEQ. Germline trimming cut 0 bases from V and 4 bases from J; bases unmatched to any gene: 4. The CDR3 spells CASSQDEGTSGRADTQYF. The CDR3 DNA sequence: TGTGCCAGCAGCCAAGATGAGGGGACTAGCGGGAGGGCAGATACGCAGTATTTT.

The chain combines TRBV2 with TRBJ1-3; perhaps TRBD1 as D (6 bases). CDR1 SNHLY and CDR2 FYNNEI come from the germline V gene. The V gene lost 8 bases and the J gene lost 0 bases, with 8 bases spanning the gap. This CDR3 has 13 residues. In nucleotides, the CDR3 is TGTGCCAGCGGGGACATCTCTGGAAACACCATATATTTT. Translating it yields CASGDISGNTIYF.